A selection of T cell receptor beta chains follows, all from one sample in a study of blood T cell repertoires in COVID-19. Measured with immunoSEQ multiplex PCR; TCRdb has only the in-frame clones, and not every one. The profile shows about 220,000 clones, around 80% of them singletons. The sample was peripheral blood. These receptors all stem from a man aged 30-40 years with active or convalescent COVID-19. The CDR3 runs from the conserved cysteine through the conserved F or W. The D gene is left open where the match is weak. Size values are once, few and many counts, or a class for expanded clones, and some rows have none.

>.|TRBJ1-2|TRBD1|TRBV24-1
CATSDPGPGGADGYTF
TGTGCCACCAGTGACCCCGGCCCAGGGGGCGCGGATGGCTACACCTTC
>.|TRBJ2-3|.|TRBV5-1
CASSFGGASDTQYF
TGCGCCAGCAGCTTTGGGGGGGCCTCAGATACGCAGTATTTT
>.|TRBJ2-5|.|TRBV6-5
CASSNGLGTQYF
TGTGCCAGCAGTAATGGACTCGGGACCCAGTACTTC
>.|TRBJ2-7|.|TRBV12-3/TRBV12-4
CASSPIVGEQYF
TGTGCCAGCAGTCCGATAGTTGGCGAGCAGTACTTC
>.|TRBJ2-7|.|TRBV2
CASSQNREHEQYF
TGTGCCAGCAGTCAAAACAGGGAGCACGAGCAGTACTTC
>once|TRBJ2-1|.|TRBV28
CASSSRRTNHYNEQFF
TGTGCCAGCAGTTCTCGACGGACAAATCATTACAATGAGCAGTTCTTC
>.|TRBJ1-3|.|TRBV29-1
CSVALFSGNTIYF
TGCAGCGTTGCTCTGTTCTCTGGAAACACCATATATTTT
>.|TRBJ2-7|TRBD2|TRBV5-6
CASSFRLAGDEQYF
TGTGCCAGCAGCTTCAGACTAGCGGGAGACGAGCAGTACTTC
>.|TRBJ2-3|.|TRBV7-8
CASSYSDTQYF
TGTGCCAGCAGTTACTCAGATACGCAGTATTTT
>.|TRBJ1-1|.|TRBV12-3/TRBV12-4
CASSLGREAFF
TGTGCCAGCAGTTTAGGCCGGGAAGCTTTCTTT
>.|TRBJ2-2|TRBD2|TRBV7-6
CASSLASPSGYTGELFF
TGTGCCAGCAGCTTAGCTTCTCCTAGCGGATACACCGGGGAGCTGTTTTTT
>.|TRBJ2-7|.|TRBV5-6
CASSLGTDSGEQYF
TGTGCCAGCAGCTTGGGGACGGACTCGGGAGAGCAGTACTTC
>.|TRBJ1-6|.|TRBV3-1/TRBV3-2
CASSRRGPGNSPLHF
TGTGCCAGCAGCCGGAGGGGCCCTGGGAATTCACCCCTCCACTTT
>.|TRBJ1-4|.|TRBV28
CASSLVWRDGEKLFF
TGTGCCAGCAGTTTAGTTTGGAGGGATGGAGAAAAACTGTTTTTT
>.|TRBJ2-7|TRBD2|TRBV19
CASSPKVAGGTEQYF
TGTGCCAGTAGTCCAAAAGTGGCGGGAGGAACAGAGCAGTACTTC
>.|TRBJ2-1|.|TRBV6-5
CASSYPPFSVNEQFF
TGTGCCAGCAGTTATCCCCCCTTTTCTGTCAATGAGCAGTTCTTC
>.|TRBJ1-6|.|TRBV10-2
CASSESEAAPLHF
TGCGCCAGCAGTGAGTCAGAGGCAGCACCCCTCCACTTT
>few|TRBJ2-1|TRBD2|TRBV4-2
CASSQGGLAGYEQFF
TGTGCCAGCAGCCAAGGGGGACTAGCGGGTTATGAGCAGTTCTTC
>.|TRBJ2-5|TRBD2|TRBV18
CASSPIVLAGGTEETQYF
TGTGCCAGCTCACCGATTGTCCTAGCGGGAGGTACAGAAGAGACCCAGTACTTC